Listed below are T cell receptor beta chains from one sample, sequenced in a study of OX40 agonist ivuxolimab in advanced cancers. The protocol was immunoSEQ multiplex PCR, while the TCRdb copy is restricted to in-frame clones and leaves out a portion. Altogether some 77,000 clones are present, about 83% being singletons, with the ten largest covering roughly 0.76%. Sequenced here: CD4+ or CD8+ T cells sorted from blood, sampled in a trial of the OX40 agonist ivuxolimab. All receptors come from an adult with an advanced solid tumor such as melanoma, head and neck, liver or kidney cancer. CDR3s include the opening cysteine and the closing phenylalanine or tryptophan. The order of the fields is J gene, V gene, D gene, CDR3 length, CDR3 protein, CDR3 DNA. A D gene is named only where the DNA matches it firmly.

TRBJ1-6 | TRBV4-1 | NA | 18 | CASSQGGQLSSYNSPLHF | TGCGCCAGCAGCCAAGGCGGACAACTGAGCTCCTATAATTCACCCCTCCACTTT
TRBJ2-3 | TRBV9 | TRBD1 | 15 | CASSVVGQPPDTQYF | TGTGCCAGCAGCGTAGTGGGACAGCCCCCTGATACGCAGTATTTT
TRBJ2-3 | TRBV5-5 | TRBD2 | 17 | CASSSGTSGGAKDTQYF | TGTGCCAGCAGCTCGGGGACTAGCGGGGGGGCTAAAGATACGCAGTATTTT
TRBJ2-2 | TRBV28 | NA | 11 | CASRWDRELFF | TGTGCCAGCAGATGGGACCGGGAGCTGTTTTTT
TRBJ1-2 | TRBV11-3 | NA | 13 | CASSLEGNYGYTF | TGTGCCAGCAGCTTAGAAGGGAACTATGGCTACACCTTC
TRBJ1-1 | TRBV19 | NA | 13 | CASLRGANTEAFF | TGTGCCAGTCTGCGGGGGGCGAACACTGAAGCTTTCTTT
TRBJ1-6 | TRBV28 | TRBD1 | 14 | CASTSRTGREALHF | TGTGCCAGCACTTCCCGGACAGGGCGGGAGGCCCTCCACTTT
TRBJ1-2 | TRBV7-8 | NA | 12 | CASSLPDGGYTF | TGTGCCAGCAGCCTACCGGATGGTGGCTACACCTTC
TRBJ1-5 | TRBV19 | NA | 17 | CASSMSSVRLSGQPQHF | TGTGCCAGTAGTATGTCTTCGGTCAGGCTTTCCGGCCAGCCCCAGCATTTT
TRBJ2-1 | TRBV7-2 | NA | 17 | CASSLGGKRISYNEQFF | TGTGCCAGCAGCTTAGGAGGTAAGCGGATCTCCTACAATGAGCAGTTCTTC